These 6 T cell receptor beta chains originate from one sample sequenced in a study of cytomegalovirus exposure and HLA in healthy donors (dated by TCRdb to about 2017). Preparation of the library involved the immunoSEQ multiplex PCR assay. For the multiplex PCR, a mixture combining 60 forward primers for TCR Vbeta segments and 13 reverse primers for TCR Jbeta segments was used. Imported from immuneACCESS, the table was reduced by TCRdb to in-frame sequences with V and J called. These copies leave out some clones; in studies compared against another copy, an unresolved V gene accounts for under half, and the cause of the remainder is not known. The sample profile shows approximately 110,000 clones; roughly 85% of them were found once. Around 23% of the sample belongs to the ten largest clones. The sequenced sample was PBMCs. The receptors derive from a man aged 25 to 40 in good health and CMV-seropositive.

The CDR3 DNA follows: TGTGCCAGCAGTTTTTCGGACAGGGAGTCGTCACCCCTCCACTTT. Protein sequence: CASSFSDRESSPLHF. The gene calls are TRBV28 and TRBJ1-6; 8 bases map to TRBD1. Germline CDR1 reads MDHEN; CDR2 reads SYDVKM. The CDR3 spans 15 residues. After removal of 3 bases from V and 10 bases from J, the junction contained 8 bases not matched to a gene.

DNA of the CDR3: TGTGCCAGCAGCGTCCTTGGACTAGCGGGAGGTGAGACCCAGTACTTC. It is translated as CASSVLGLAGGETQYF. The rearrangement uses TRBV9 and TRBJ2-5; 14 bases agree with TRBD2. The length of the CDR3 is 16 residues. The ends lost 2 bases at V and 5 bases at J; junction bases unmatched: 5. Germline values: CDR1 SGDLS, CDR2 YYNGEE.

The chain couples TRBV9 to TRBJ2-7, with D perhaps TRBD2 (6 bases). Deletions cut 2 bases from V and 4 bases from J, with 16 bases between. The germline V gene encodes CDR1 SGDLS and CDR2 YYNGEE. There are 15 residues in the CDR3. The CDR3 DNA reads TGTGCCAGCAGCGTCTCCGGGACTGAACCGTACGAGCAGTACTTC. Translated, it gives CASSVSGTEPYEQYF.

For this clone: The junction shows a germline mismatch at one end, possibly a read error. This chain links TRBV10-3 with TRBJ2-1; tentative D call: TRBD1 (5 bases). The CDR3 extends over 11 amino acids. The V gene's germline CDR1 is ENHRY and CDR2 SYGVKD. The CDR3 is CAISEGALKVF. As DNA, the CDR3 is TGTGCCATCAGTGAGGGGGCTTTAAAGGTCTTC.

The chain employs TRBV11-2 and TRBJ1-1; 8 bases are a match to TRBD1. CDR3 length equals 15 residues. J gave up 6 bases and V 3 bases, and 9 bases lay outside the gene matches. CDR1 SGHAT and CDR2 FQNNGV come from the germline V gene. CDR3 sequence: CASSFFGQGMAEAFF. CDR3 in DNA: TGTGCCAGCAGCTTTTTTGGACAGGGAATGGCTGAAGCTTTCTTT.

This chain uses TRBV30 with TRBJ1-1; D gene uncertain. This CDR3 has 13 residues. V gave up 5 bases and J gave up 0 bases, with 10 bases separating them. Germline CDR1 is GTSNPN and CDR2 is SVGIG (reference sequence). CDR3 nucleotides: TGTGCCTGGGAGGCAGCTATGAACACTGAAGCTTTCTTT. Protein product: CAWEAAMNTEAFF.